The clone carrying this TCR beta chain was counted only a few times. The antigen is unknown. This entry is derived from a study of cytomegalovirus exposure and HLA in healthy donors. Study at large: An early release of data contained about 85 million unique TCRs, which came from HLA-typed donors. Findings of the study overall: Analysis was carried out at a later point, and it linked a missense DCLRE1C variant to TCR beta V- and J-gene trimming. Rarity marked most TCR sequences, yet some public TCRs occurred in many donors. TCR beta chains numbering approximately 150 were designated cytomegalovirus-associated.

Germline-derived CDR1 and CDR2 are MNHEY and SMNVEV (reference sequence). Deletions cut 1 base from V and 0 bases from J, with 9 bases between. The CDR3 totals 15 residues. The PCR contained 60 Vbeta and 13 Jbeta primers. TCRdb's copy holds only in-frame clones and misses some; the assay was immunoSEQ multiplex PCR. This sample has some 150,000 clones, with around 10% found just once. The chain combines TRBV27 with TRBJ2-5, with a weak D call TRBD1 (6 bases). Input material: PBMCs. This TCR derives from a woman aged 40-49 years in good health and CMV-seropositive. This CDR3 reads CASSLYRTDQETQYF. The CDR3 DNA sequence: TGTGCCAGCAGTTTATACCGGACAGACCAAGAGACCCAGTACTTC.